The clone carrying this TCR beta chain was counted ten times or more. The investigators amplified TCR beta CDR3 regions from RNA transcripts. During a first-round RT-PCR of the TCR CDR3, the HTBI primer set was used. TCRdb independently ran MiXCR on the multiplex PCR reads; one entry per CDR3 protein. The data hold roughly 380,000 distinct CDR3 sequences, with roughly 13% observed a single time. The data belong to a study of T cells in Graves' hyperthyroidism and ophthalmopathy. Whole-study context: Staff took peripheral blood when the initial diagnosis was made, before any treatment began.

The study defined stable Graves' hyperthyroidism as no ophthalmopathy progression within 18 months. This CDR3 is 15 amino acids long. Germline V gene lookup returns CDR1 DFQATT and CDR2 SNEGSKA (reference sequence). The V and J ends lost 3 bases and 0 bases, in that order; junction bases with no gene match: 4. This receptor was obtained from a woman between 55 and 75 years old with Graves' hyperthyroidism. Sequencing input: blood. The rearrangement links TRBV20-1 to TRBJ2-3; 9 bases are a match to TRBD2. The CDR3 region has the DNA TGCAGTGCTAGGTTGGGGACTAGCAGCACAGATACGCAGTATTTT. Amino acids: CSARLGTSSTDTQYF.